This T cell receptor beta chain derives from a study of T cell changes during pregnancy in multiple sclerosis. Clones were read by immunoSEQ multiplex PCR, and TCRdb kept only the in-frame ones, dropping some. The sample consists of about 40,000 clones, around nine tenths of them appearing once. V lost 4 bases, J lost 8 bases, and 10 bases lay in between. This CDR3 is 13 amino acids long. Germline assignment: CDR1 SGHDT and CDR2 YYEEEE. The input for sequencing was CD4+ T cells from peripheral blood mononuclear cells, taken after pregnancy. This TCR derives from a female donor with multiple sclerosis, enrolled in a pregnancy study. The chain carries TRBV5-6 and TRBJ1-6; D remains ambiguous. In DNA form, the CDR3 reads TGTGCCAGCAGCCCCGGGATCGATTCACCCCTCCACTTT. As protein: CASSPGIDSPLHF. Full variable domain (outside the CDR3, taken from reference TRBV5-6 and TRBJ1-6): DAGVTQSPTHLIKTRGQQVTLRCSPKSGHDTVSWYQQALGQGPQFIFQYYEEEERQRGNFPDRFSGHQFPNYSSELNVNALLLGDSALYLCASSPGIDSPLHFGNGTRLTVT.